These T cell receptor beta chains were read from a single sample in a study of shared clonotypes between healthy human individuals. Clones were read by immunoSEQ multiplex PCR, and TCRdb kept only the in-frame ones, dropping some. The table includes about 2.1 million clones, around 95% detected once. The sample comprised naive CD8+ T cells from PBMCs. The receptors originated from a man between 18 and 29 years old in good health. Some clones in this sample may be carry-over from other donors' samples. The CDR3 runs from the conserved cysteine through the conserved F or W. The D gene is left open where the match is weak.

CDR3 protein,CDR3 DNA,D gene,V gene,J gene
CASSGVGYEQYF,TGTGCCAGCAGTGGCGTAGGCTACGAGCAGTACTTC,.,TRBV6-1,TRBJ2-7
CASSVVASGADTQYF,TGTGCCAGCAGCGTTGTCGCTTCCGGCGCAGATACGCAGTATTTT,.,TRBV9,TRBJ2-3
CSVEGLQGGSEKLFF,TGCAGCGTTGAAGGCCTACAGGGGGGGTCGGAAAAACTGTTTTTT,TRBD1,TRBV29-1,TRBJ1-4
CASSPRGGLAGDNEQFF,TGTGCCAGCAGCCCCCGGGGAGGTCTAGCGGGGGACAATGAGCAGTTCTTC,TRBD2,TRBV7-3,TRBJ2-1
CASSPDGAFYGYTF,TGTGCCAGCAGTCCCGACGGAGCGTTCTATGGCTACACCTTC,.,TRBV6-6,TRBJ1-2
CASSRTTSGRAYEQYF,TGCGCCAGCAGTCGGACGACTAGCGGCCGGGCCTACGAGCAGTACTTC,TRBD2,TRBV4-1,TRBJ2-7
CASSGLGSITGELFF,TGTGCCAGTAGTGGCCTCGGGAGCATCACCGGGGAGCTGTTTTTT,.,TRBV19,TRBJ2-2
CSVEGPTAWSYGYTF,TGCAGCGTTGAAGGTCCCACAGCCTGGAGCTATGGCTACACCTTC,.,TRBV29-1,TRBJ1-2
CASSPWDRRTTNYGYTF,TGTGCCAGCAGTCCCTGGGACAGGCGGACCACTAACTATGGCTACACCTTC,TRBD1,TRBV28,TRBJ1-2
CASSSDRGSYNEQFF,TGTGCCAGCAGCTCCGACAGGGGGTCCTACAATGAGCAGTTCTTC,TRBD1,TRBV11-1,TRBJ2-1